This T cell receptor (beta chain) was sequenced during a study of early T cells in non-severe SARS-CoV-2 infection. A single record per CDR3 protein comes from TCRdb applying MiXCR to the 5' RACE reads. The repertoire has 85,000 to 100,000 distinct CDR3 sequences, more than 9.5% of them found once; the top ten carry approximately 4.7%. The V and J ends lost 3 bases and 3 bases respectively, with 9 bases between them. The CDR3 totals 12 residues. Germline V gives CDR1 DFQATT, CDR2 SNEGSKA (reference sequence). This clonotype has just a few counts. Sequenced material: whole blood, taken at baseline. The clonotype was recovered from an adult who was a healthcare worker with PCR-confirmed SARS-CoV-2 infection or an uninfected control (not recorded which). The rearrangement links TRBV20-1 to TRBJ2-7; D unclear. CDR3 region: CSARHENYEQYF. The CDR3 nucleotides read TGCAGTGCTAGGCACGAGAACTACGAGCAGTACTTC.